This T cell receptor beta chain was recorded in a study of T-cell reconstitution after alpha-beta-depleted transplantation in children. Study observations and caveats: Alpha-beta T cells present about two months after transplant were reported to originate from several hundred expanded graft clones. After one year, T-cell counts and TCRbeta diversity mostly came from new T cells.

This CDR3 contains 14 residues. Germline lookup yields CDR1 LGHNA and CDR2 YNFKEQ. V was cut by 1 base and J by 3 bases, with 9 bases left in between. Concerning this clonotype: Its matching antigen is unknown.

The library targeted TCRbeta and was prepared with unique molecular identifiers. TCRdb recomputed calls from the PCR reads with MiXCR, one row per CDR3 protein. The table shows about 120,000 distinct CDR3 sequences, with 23% occurring only once. Sample: PBMCs, mostly from graft donor cells, taken 180 days after TCRalphabeta/CD19-depleted stem cell transplant. This chain links TRBV4-2 with TRBJ2-5; D possibly corresponds to TRBD2 (6 bases). This TCR was recovered from a male patient aged 2-15 years who had a stem cell transplant for chronic granulomatous disease, so the T cells may come from the graft donor. The CDR3 nucleotides read TGTGCCAGCAGCCAAGGTCCGGGAGAAGAGACCCAGTACTTC. Protein: CASSQGPGEETQYF.